The 32 T cell receptor beta chains in this list originate from one sample, sequenced in a study of cytomegalovirus exposure and HLA in healthy donors. PCR was performed using 60 Vbeta and 13 Jbeta primers. TCRdb's table, derived via immunoSEQ multiplex PCR, lists solely in-frame clones and lacks some. The data contain 75,000 to 95,000 clones, around 78% of them seen just once; the ten biggest clones take up around 4%. Source material: PBMCs. These receptors were collected from a male donor in good health and CMV-seropositive.

The rearrangement uses TRBV5-4 and TRBJ2-1; 7 bases are shared with TRBD2. Germline V lookup: CDR1 SGHNT, CDR2 YYREEE (reference sequence). The CDR3 sequence is 15 residues long. V gave up 0 bases and J gave up 3 bases; unmatched junction bases: 3. CDR3 protein: CASSLVQRGYNEQFF. CDR3 bases: TGTGCCAGCAGCTTGGTTCAGCGGGGCTACAATGAGCAGTTCTTC.

This chain connects TRBV11-2 to TRBJ2-5; D is unresolved. Germline V gene data show CDR1 as SGHAT and CDR2 as FQNNGV. The CDR3 sequence is 14 residues long. Trimming stripped 2 bases from V and 2 bases from J, with 9 bases between. The CDR3 here is CASSLSHTQETQYF. In nucleotides, the CDR3 is TGTGCCAGCAGCTTATCGCATACTCAAGAGACCCAGTACTTC.

The rearrangement links TRBV14 to TRBJ2-7, with TRBD2 matching 9 bases. Germline V CDR1 and CDR2: SGHDN, FVKESK. J was trimmed by 7 bases and V by 5 bases; bases with no gene match: 9. This CDR3 contains 14 residues. CDR3 DNA: TGTGCCAGCAGCGTGGCGGGAGGGCCGGGGGAGCAGTACTTC. Encoded protein: CASSVAGGPGEQYF.

This sequence joins TRBV5-1 and TRBJ2-1; D might be TRBD2 (5 bases). CDR1 SGHRS and CDR2 YFSETQ come from the germline V gene. The CDR3 has 15 residues. V gave up 2 bases and J gave up 4 bases, with 13 bases separating them. The CDR3 spells CASSLGGRNYNEQFF. CDR3 sequence (DNA): TGCGCCAGCAGCTTAGGAGGTCGAAATTACAATGAGCAGTTCTTC.

The chain employs TRBV29-1 and TRBJ2-2, with 9 bases matching TRBD1. Trimming removed 5 bases from V and 4 bases from J; junction bases left unmatched: 8. The length of the CDR3 is 15 residues. Germline V gene data show CDR1 as SQVTM and CDR2 as ANQGSEA. The CDR3 DNA reads TGCAGCGTTTCTAGGACAGGGGAGGCCACCGGGGAGCTGTTTTTT. Encoded protein: CSVSRTGEATGELFF.

This clone was counted a single time. This sequence joins TRBV25-1 and TRBJ2-3; TRBD1 aligns across 9 bases. After removal of 4 bases from V and 6 bases from J, the junction contained 11 bases not matched to a gene. Germline V gives CDR1 MGHDK, CDR2 SYGVNS. This CDR3 has 16 residues. As DNA, the CDR3 is TGTGCCAGCAGTGCAGGGGACAGGGCCACGGCGGATACGCAGTATTTT. It translates to CASSAGDRATADTQYF.

This clone was detected a few times. This rearrangement joins TRBV19 to TRBJ1-1; 7 nucleotides line up with TRBD1. Germline CDR1 is LNHDA and CDR2 is SQIVND (reference sequence). The CDR3 spans 13 residues. V was clipped by 8 bases and J by 6 bases; unmatched bases: 9. DNA of the CDR3: TGTGCCAGTGGACCCTCGACAGGGTCTGAAGCTTTCTTT. The encoded protein is CASGPSTGSEAFF.

The chain employs TRBV7-2 and TRBJ2-7, with D perhaps TRBD1 (5 bases). Germline V gene lookup returns CDR1 SGHTA and CDR2 FQGNSA. The CDR3 covers 15 residues. V was clipped by 1 base and J by 5 bases, with 15 bases between them. The CDR3 loop reads CASSLVRGRADEQYF. CDR3 bases: TGTGCCAGCAGCTTAGTGAGAGGCAGGGCTGACGAGCAGTACTTC.

The J gene is TRBJ1-4, the V gene TRBV14; possible D gene TRBD1, 5 bases. V dropped 4 bases and J dropped 7 bases, with 16 bases sitting between them. The CDR3 spans 15 residues. Germline loops: CDR1 SGHDN, CDR2 FVKESK. This CDR3 is CASSPWGTYPEKLFF. CDR3 DNA: TGTGCCAGCAGCCCATGGGGGACTTACCCTGAAAAACTGTTTTTT.

The chain joins TRBV29-1 to TRBJ2-5, with TRBD1 identical over 7 bases. The end of the DNA fits TRBJ2-7 better, so the J call may be wrong. The CDR3 totals 15 residues. Germline-derived CDR1 and CDR2 are SQVTM and ANQGSEA. This CDR3 is CSVEKKWDSSYEQYF. The CDR3 nucleotides read TGCAGCGTTGAAAAGAAATGGGACAGCTCCTACGAGCAGTACTTC.

The count of this clone is one. The chain uses TRBV5-1 and TRBJ1-5; a weak D match, TRBD1 (5 bases). V gave up 4 bases and J gave up 2 bases, with 13 bases separating them. The CDR3 spans 15 residues. In germline, CDR1 is SGHRS, CDR2 YFSETQ. This CDR3 is CASSPDSFGNQPQHF. The CDR3 region has the DNA TGCGCCAGCAGCCCCGACAGTTTTGGCAATCAGCCCCAGCATTTT.

The chain links TRBV7-9 to TRBJ2-5, with TRBD2 identical over 9 bases. This CDR3 spans 14 amino acids. The germline gives CDR1 SEHNR, CDR2 FQNEAQ (reference sequence). V lost 7 bases to trimming and J lost 3 bases; unmatched junction nucleotides: 6. CDR3 sequence reads: CASTVTSGEETQYF. In DNA form, the CDR3 reads TGTGCCAGCACCGTGACTAGCGGAGAAGAGACCCAGTACTTC.

The V call is TRBV6-5, the J call TRBJ1-6; D possibly corresponds to TRBD1 (5 bases). Germline V gene data show CDR1 as MNHEY and CDR2 as SVGAGI. This CDR3 is built from 15 residues. Trimming removed 1 base at V and 5 bases at J, with 9 bases between. Written as DNA, the CDR3 is TGTGCCAGCAGTTACTTCGGACATGATAATTCACCCCTCCACTTT. It yields the protein CASSYFGHDNSPLHF.

The chain carries TRBV11-3 and TRBJ2-2; the D gene is possibly TRBD1 (6 bases). Germline V gives CDR1 SGHNT, CDR2 YENEEA. The ends were cut back, 5 bases at V and 4 bases at J, with 17 bases in the middle. The CDR3 loop spans 16 amino acids. The CDR3 here is CASSLLTGRGTGELFF. The CDR3 DNA is TGTGCCAGCAGCCTACTAACAGGGCGAGGCACCGGGGAGCTGTTTTTT.

V is TRBV29-1 and J is TRBJ1-2; TRBD1 matches 9 bases. Germline values: CDR1 SQVTM, CDR2 ANQGSEA. Unmatched junction bases numbered 0, after V lost 3 bases and J lost 4 bases. This CDR3 has 12 amino acids. Here the CDR3 reads CSVEDRGYGYTF. CDR3 coding DNA: TGCAGCGTTGAGGACAGGGGCTATGGCTACACCTTC.

V usage is TRBV9 and J usage is TRBJ2-1, with TRBD2 matching 7 bases. The CDR3 is 16 amino acids. The germline V gene has CDR1 SGDLS and CDR2 YYNGEE. V trimming: 0 bases; J trimming: 3 bases; junction bases outside the gene matches: 6. The CDR3 is CASSVGRGGVYNEQFF. Here the CDR3 DNA reads TGTGCCAGCAGCGTAGGACGCGGGGGAGTCTACAATGAGCAGTTCTTC.

The chain joins TRBV6-6 to TRBJ2-5, with D unclear. There are 14 residues in the CDR3. The germline V gene encodes CDR1 MNHNY and CDR2 SVGAGI (reference sequence). Trimming stripped 6 bases from V and 10 bases from J, with 21 bases between. CDR3 in DNA: TGTGCCAGCAGGCCAGCCGCCGGCGGCCTACTCCAGTACTTC. It translates to CASRPAAGGLLQYF.

This chain uses TRBV7-2 with TRBJ2-5, with a possible D match to TRBD2 (7 bases). The CDR3 consists of 16 residues. Trimming left V 7 bases short and J 5 bases short, with 23 bases between. Germline V gives CDR1 SGHTA, CDR2 FQGNSA. The CDR3 reads CASTTRAGGGRETQYF. The CDR3, as DNA: TGTGCCAGCACCACCCGGGCTGGGGGGGGCAGGGAGACCCAGTACTTC.

This chain joins TRBV30 and TRBJ1-1, with 10 positions matching TRBD1. Germline trimming cut 8 bases from V and 0 bases from J; bases unmatched to any gene: 3. The CDR3 has 13 amino acids. The germline V gene encodes CDR1 GTSNPN and CDR2 SVGIG (reference sequence). The chain's CDR3 is CARQGAVNTEAFF. The CDR3 nucleotides are TGTGCCAGACAGGGGGCGGTGAACACTGAAGCTTTCTTT.

The V call is TRBV15, the J call TRBJ2-5, with 7 bases matching TRBD1. Per the germline V gene, CDR1 is LNHNV and CDR2 is YYDKDF (reference sequence). Unmatched junction bases numbered 6, after V lost 0 bases and J lost 5 bases. The CDR3 has 15 amino acids. The CDR3 here is CATSRDNRGRETQYF. The CDR3 DNA follows: TGTGCCACCAGCAGAGACAACAGGGGACGGGAGACCCAGTACTTC. Looking up the rest from reference TRBV15 and TRBJ2-5 gives the full variable domain: DAMVIQNPRYQVTQFGKPVTLSCSQTLNHNVMYWYQQKSSQAPKLLFHYYDKDFNNEADTPDNFQSRRPNTSFCFLDIRSPGLGDTAMYLCATSRDNRGRETQYFGPGTRLLVL.

The chain uses TRBV19 and TRBJ1-5, with 9 nucleotides matching TRBD1. Germline loops: CDR1 LNHDA, CDR2 SQIVND (reference sequence). V shed 3 bases and J 4 bases; nucleotides not matched to a gene: 10. The CDR3 has 17 amino acids. In nucleotides, the CDR3 is TGTGCCAGTAGTATCTCTCTACAGGGGGCGCGTAATCAGCCCCAGCATTTT. Translating gives CASSISLQGARNQPQHF.

This chain connects TRBV9 to TRBJ1-1, with 8 nucleotides matching TRBD1. Germline assignment: CDR1 SGDLS and CDR2 YYNGEE. This CDR3 contains 14 residues. The V gene end was trimmed by 0 bases and the J gene end by 7 bases; junction bases not matched to a gene: 5. The CDR3 DNA is TGTGCCAGCAGCGTAGTGACAGGGGCGGGTGAAGCTTTCTTT. Protein sequence: CASSVVTGAGEAFF. Drawing the rest from reference TRBV9 and TRBJ1-1, the complete variable domain is DSGVTQTPKHLITATGQRVTLRCSPRSGDLSVYWYQQSLDQGLQFLIQYYNGEERAKGNILERFSAQQFPDLHSELNLSSLELGDSALYFCASSVVTGAGEAFFGQGTRLTVV.

This sequence joins TRBV28 and TRBJ1-2; 9 nucleotides line up with TRBD1. The CDR3 runs to 16 residues. CDR1 MDHEN and CDR2 SYDVKM come from the germline V gene. V lost 5 bases and J lost 5; bases outside the gene matches: 12. The CDR3 coding sequence is TGTGCCAGCAGTGTCTTCTTACAGGGGGCTGCATATGGCTACACCTTC. This sequence encodes CASSVFLQGAAYGYTF.

CDR3 nucleotide sequence: TGTGCCAGCAGTTTGGTGACTAGCGGGGAGACCCAGTACTTC. It encodes CASSLVTSGETQYF. This chain joins TRBV27 and TRBJ2-5, with TRBD2 identical over 10 bases. The J segment lost 5 bases and the V segment lost 3 bases, leaving 3 bases of the junction unmatched. Germline V gene lookup returns CDR1 MNHEY and CDR2 SMNVEV (reference sequence). The CDR3 is 14 residues long.

This clone occurred a few times. V usage is TRBV5-1 and J usage is TRBJ2-7; 10 nucleotides match TRBD2. Germline values: CDR1 SGHRS, CDR2 YFSETQ. The ends lost 3 bases at V and 0 bases at J; junction bases unmatched: 12. CDR3 length: 18 amino acids. The CDR3 DNA is TGCGCCAGCAGCTCCGGCCTAGCGGGGGCCGGGAGCTCCTACGAGCAGTACTTC. Its protein product is CASSSGLAGAGSSYEQYF. The full variable domain, completed using reference TRBV5-1 and TRBJ2-7, is KAGVTQTPRYLIKTRGQQVTLSCSPISGHRSVSWYQQTPGQGLQFLFEYFSETQRNKGNFPGRFSGRQFSNSRSEMNVSTLELGDSALYLCASSSGLAGAGSSYEQYFGPGTRLTVT.

CDR3 sequence reads: CASSAGGLGTDTQYF. The CDR3 DNA is TGTGCCAGCAGTGCGGGGGGGCTCGGCACAGATACGCAGTATTTT. The chain couples TRBV6-4 to TRBJ2-3, with 8 bases aligning to TRBD2. The CDR3 runs 15 residues. Germline CDR1 and CDR2: MRHNA and SNTAGT. The V and J ends lost 4 bases and 1 base, in that order; junction bases with no gene match: 4.

In its sample, this clone was seen once. V gene TRBV29-1 combines with J gene TRBJ2-3; TRBD1 might be the D (6 bases). Germline values: CDR1 SQVTM, CDR2 ANQGSEA. V lost 3 bases, J lost 2 bases, and 12 bases lay in between. This CDR3 region has 14 residues. The CDR3 protein is CSVDWGRDTDTQYF. The CDR3 DNA sequence: TGCAGCGTTGATTGGGGGCGAGACACAGATACGCAGTATTTT.

This clone was observed a single time. The gene calls are TRBV6-5 and TRBJ1-2, with 7 nucleotides matching TRBD1. Germline CDR1 and CDR2: MNHEY and SVGAGI. Losses at the gene ends were 6 bases for V and 11 bases for J; bases not matched to a gene: 12. The CDR3 covers 13 residues. The CDR3 sequence is CASSQTGAARYTF. For the CDR3, the DNA is TGTGCCAGCAGCCAAACAGGGGCCGCACGGTACACCTTC.

This clone has a handful of counts. The chain carries TRBV19 and TRBJ2-5, with 7 bases identical to TRBD1. CDR1 LNHDA and CDR2 SQIVND come from the germline V gene (reference sequence). After removal of 5 bases from V and 2 bases from J, the junction contained 5 bases not matched to a gene. The CDR3 spans 14 residues. The CDR3 DNA is TGTGCCAGTAGTGGGGGACAGCAGCAAGAGACCCAGTACTTC. It codes for CASSGGQQQETQYF. Using reference TRBV19 and TRBJ2-5 for the parts outside the CDR3, the full variable domain is DGGITQSPKYLFRKEGQNVTLSCEQNLNHDAMYWYRQDPGQGLRLIYYSQIVNDFQKGDIAEGYSVSREKKESFPLTVTSAQKNPTAFYLCASSGGQQQETQYFGPGTRLLVL.

The CDR3 bases are TGTGCCAGCAGTTTCCCGCCTAGCGGGGGGGCGACAGATACGCAGTATTTT. It specifies CASSFPPSGGATDTQYF. The chain is built from TRBV28 and TRBJ2-3; 12 bases match TRBD2. The germline gives CDR1 MDHEN, CDR2 SYDVKM. The ends lost 3 bases at V and 3 bases at J; junction bases unmatched: 7. This CDR3 contains 17 residues.

The rearrangement joins TRBV2 to TRBJ1-1; 7 bases line up with TRBD1. This CDR3 has 17 amino acids. Germline V gene sequence: CDR1 SNHLY, CDR2 FYNNEI. V gave up 5 bases and J gave up 1 base; unmatched junction bases: 13. The CDR3 region is CASSKRTQGTGNTEAFF. Written as DNA, the CDR3 is TGTGCCAGCAGTAAGAGGACACAGGGGACGGGGAACACTGAAGCTTTCTTT.

The chain links TRBV6-5 to TRBJ2-7; D is unclear. Trimming stripped 3 bases from V and 0 bases from J, with 6 bases between. The CDR3 extends over 13 amino acids. CDR1 MNHEY and CDR2 SVGAGI come from the germline V gene. CDR3 sequence (DNA): TGTGCCAGCAGTTATCAGAACTCCTACGAGCAGTACTTC. This codes for CASSYQNSYEQYF.